These 21 T cell receptor beta chains share one sample of origin, sequenced in a study of T cells in Graves' hyperthyroidism and ophthalmopathy. Template material for amplifying TCR beta CDR3 regions consisted of RNA transcripts. The HTBI primer set served for first-round RT-PCR of the TCR CDR3. MiXCR was run by TCRdb on the multiplex PCR reads, yielding one entry per CDR3 protein. Of approximately 590,000 distinct CDR3 sequences listed, about a sixth are singletons. Sequencing used blood. These receptors originate from a woman aged 25 to 39 with Graves' hyperthyroidism.

Ten or more counts support this clonotype. The rearrangement links TRBV20-1 to TRBJ2-2; TRBD2 is a possible D gene (7 bases). There are 14 residues in the CDR3. The V and J ends lost 4 bases and 4 bases respectively, with 13 bases between them. CDR1 is DFQATT and CDR2 is SNEGSKA in the germline V gene (reference sequence). CDR3 in amino acids: CSAMGGRGTGELFF. DNA for the CDR3: TGCAGTGCTATGGGGGGGCGCGGCACCGGGGAGCTGTTTTTT.

The sample holds many counts of this clonotype. The gene calls are TRBV11-2 and TRBJ2-1, with 14 bases identical to TRBD2. CDR3 length: 16 residues. Germline CDR1 reads SGHAT; CDR2 reads FQNNGV. V shed 6 bases, J shed 9 bases, and the junction held 10 bases outside the gene matches. The CDR3 reads CASRKAGLAGDVEQFF. CDR3 nucleotide sequence: TGTGCCAGCAGAAAAGCGGGACTAGCGGGAGACGTTGAGCAGTTCTTC. Combining the CDR3 with reference TRBV11-2 and TRBJ2-1 gives the whole variable domain EAGVAQSPRYKIIEKRQSVAFWCNPISGHATLYWYQQILGQGPKLLIQFQNNGVVDDSQLPKDRFSAERLKGVDSTLKIQPAKLEDSAVYLCASRKAGLAGDVEQFFGPGTRLTVL.

This clonotype was recorded many times. The V gene is TRBV12-5, the J gene TRBJ1-5; 8 bases are a match to TRBD1. The CDR3 loop spans 15 amino acids. From germline, CDR1 is LGHNT and CDR2 FRNRAP. With V trimmed by 2 bases and J by 1 base, 1 base remained unmatched. The CDR3 is CASGLTGGSNQPQHF. The DNA for the CDR3 is TGTGCTAGTGGTTTGACAGGGGGAAGCAATCAGCCCCAGCATTTT.

The chain joins TRBV4-3 to TRBJ2-7; D gene ambiguous. The CDR3 extends over 14 amino acids. Germline-derived CDR1 and CDR2 are LGHNA and YSLEER. The V end was cut by 0 bases, the J end by 0 bases, with 6 bases between. The CDR3 nucleotides are TGCGCCAGCAGCCAAGATAAACACTCCTACGAGCAGTACTTC. It translates to CASSQDKHSYEQYF.

This clonotype was seen repeatedly, ten times or more. J is TRBJ2-3 and V is TRBV20-1; D call uncertain. CDR3 length: 12 residues. CDR1 is DFQATT and CDR2 is SNEGSKA in the germline V gene (reference sequence). V shed 1 base and J shed 4 bases, with 6 bases lying between them. The CDR3 bases are TGCAGTGCTAGAGGAGTCTCAGATACGCAGTATTTT. Encoded protein: CSARGVSDTQYF.

In this sample, this clonotype turned up many times. This sequence joins TRBV12-3 or TRBV12-4 and TRBJ2-5, with D possibly matching TRBD2 (6 bases). V was trimmed by 6 bases and J by 0 bases, leaving 11 bases between them. This CDR3 has 14 residues. The CDR3 region has the DNA TGTGCCAGCAGCCCTCGGGACTACCAAGAGACCCAGTACTTC. This gives the protein CASSPRDYQETQYF.

Ten or more counts support this clonotype. The chain carries TRBV24-1 and TRBJ1-1; tentative D call: TRBD1 (6 bases). Trimming stripped 1 base from V and 8 bases from J, with 10 bases between. CDR1 and CDR2 from the germline V gene are KGHDR and SFDVKD. The CDR3 covers 13 residues. DNA for the CDR3: TGTGCCACCAGTGATTTAGGGGGGCTGGAAGCTTTCTTT. Its protein product is CATSDLGGLEAFF.

This clonotype occurred many times. V is TRBV7-9 and J is TRBJ1-5, with D maybe TRBD1 (5 bases). CDR1 and CDR2 (germline): SEHNR, FQNEAQ (reference sequence). Trimming left V 5 bases short and J 4 bases short, with 15 bases between. The CDR3 is 15 residues long. In nucleotides, the CDR3 is TGTGCCAGCAGCACTGGGACGGAAACTAATCAGCCCCAGCATTTT. It yields the protein CASSTGTETNQPQHF.

This clonotype was seen only a few times. The rearrangement links TRBV29-1 to TRBJ1-2; 7 positions agree with TRBD1. The CDR3 covers 13 residues. Trimming removed 6 bases from V and 1 base from J; junction bases left unmatched: 5. The germline V gene has CDR1 SQVTM and CDR2 ANQGSEA. The chain's CDR3 is CSVEDRFNYGYTF. The CDR3 region has the DNA TGCAGCGTCGAGGACAGGTTTAACTATGGCTACACCTTC.

This clonotype was detected many times. The chain combines TRBV12-3 or TRBV12-4 with TRBJ2-4; D call uncertain. This CDR3 comprises 14 residues. The germline V and J ends were trimmed by 0 bases and 1 base, with 4 bases remaining between them. CDR3 nucleotide sequence: TGTGCCAGCAGTTTAGCAGGGGCCAAAAACATTCAGTACTTC. Protein product: CASSLAGAKNIQYF.

The chain uses TRBV7-2 and TRBJ2-3; 9 bases agree with TRBD2. The V gene's germline CDR1 is SGHTA and CDR2 FQGNSA. Trimming removed 1 base from V and 3 bases from J; junction bases left unmatched: 17. The CDR3 has 20 residues. The CDR3 protein is CASSLELSGGRAGATDTQYF. CDR3 nucleotide sequence: TGTGCCAGCAGCTTAGAGTTGAGTGGCGGGAGGGCGGGAGCGACAGATACGCAGTATTTT.

This clonotype has at least ten counts. J is TRBJ2-1 and V is TRBV5-1; D remains unclear. Trimming removed 4 bases at V and 9 bases at J, with 17 bases between. The CDR3 extends over 14 amino acids. Germline assignment: CDR1 SGHRS and CDR2 YFSETQ. This chain's CDR3 is CASSANYGYAEQFF. The CDR3 coding sequence is TGCGCCAGCAGCGCCAACTACGGTTATGCTGAGCAGTTCTTC.

V usage is TRBV15 and J usage is TRBJ2-5; 10 bases map to TRBD1. The CDR3 is 13 amino acids. V shed 5 bases, J shed 5 bases, and the junction held 2 bases outside the gene matches. CDR1 LNHNV and CDR2 YYDKDF come from the germline V gene (reference sequence). CDR3: CATSDRGHETQYF. CDR3 DNA: TGTGCCACCAGCGACAGGGGGCACGAGACCCAGTACTTC.

This clonotype appeared a few times. Written as DNA, the CDR3 is TGCGCCAACCCACTTCAGGAGGGACAATACAATTCACCCCTCCACTTT. Protein sequence: CANPLQEGQYNSPLHF. The rearrangement joins TRBV10-2 to TRBJ1-6, with D tentatively TRBD1 (6 bases). CDR1 WSHSY and CDR2 SAAADI come from the germline V gene. V lost 10 bases and J 7 bases, leaving 23 bases between the germline ends. The CDR3 runs to 16 residues.

This clonotype was seen ten or more times. CDR3 protein: CASRGDSEQQYF. The DNA for the CDR3 is TGTGCCAGCAGAGGAGACAGTGAACAGCAGTACTTC. The V call is TRBV2, the J call TRBJ2-7, with a possible D match to TRBD1 (5 bases). There are 12 residues in the CDR3. The V end lost 6 bases, the J end lost 8 bases, and 14 bases lay between the germline ends. Germline V CDR1 and CDR2: SNHLY, FYNNEI.

This clonotype was seen repeatedly, ten times or more. The chain carries TRBV20-1 and TRBJ2-1, with 7 bases aligning to TRBD2. The V gene end was trimmed by 6 bases and the J gene end by 6 bases; junction bases not matched to a gene: 11. The CDR3 sequence is 14 residues long. Germline CDR1 is DFQATT and CDR2 is SNEGSKA (reference sequence). In DNA, the CDR3 is TGCAGTGCGAATAAGCGGGACCTTGGCAATGAGCAGTTCTTC. Its protein is CSANKRDLGNEQFF.

This clonotype occurred many times. This rearrangement joins TRBV5-1 to TRBJ1-2, with 10 bases aligning to TRBD1. Germline V gives CDR1 SGHRS, CDR2 YFSETQ. This CDR3 comprises 15 residues. V lost 5 bases and J lost 10; bases outside the gene matches: 14. CDR3 sequence: CASRAGTGAEGDYTF. CDR3 nucleotides: TGCGCCAGCAGGGCCGGGACAGGGGCGGAAGGGGACTACACCTTC.

This clonotype occurred a few times. This rearrangement joins TRBV9 to TRBJ1-4, with a weak D call TRBD1 (6 bases). Trimming left V 4 bases short and J 0 bases short, with 16 bases between. Germline CDR1 SGDLS, CDR2 YYNGEE. This CDR3 comprises 17 residues. The CDR3 DNA reads as TGTGCCAGCAGCCCCGGGACATCAGTTGCAACTAATGAAAAACTGTTTTTT. It encodes CASSPGTSVATNEKLFF.

The chain recombines TRBV10-3 with TRBJ2-2; the match to TRBD1 covers 9 bases. The J segment lost 5 bases and the V segment lost 6 bases, leaving 7 bases of the junction unmatched. This CDR3 has 15 amino acids. The V gene's germline CDR1 is ENHRY and CDR2 SYGVKD. CDR3 bases: TGTGCCATCAGCGGGGACAGGGCCGGTACCGGGGAGCTGTTTTTT. It encodes CAISGDRAGTGELFF.

The chain employs TRBV24-1 and TRBJ2-2; TRBD2 matches 7 bases. This CDR3 has 16 amino acids. Germline-derived CDR1 and CDR2 are KGHDR and SFDVKD. The trim removed 4 bases at V and 3 bases at J, leaving 7 bases unmatched. CDR3 sequence reads: CATSESDSGDTGELFF. CDR3 coding DNA: TGTGCCACCAGTGAGAGTGACAGCGGGGACACCGGGGAGCTGTTTTTT.

This clonotype showed up many times. The V gene is TRBV28, the J gene TRBJ2-1; TRBD2 agrees at 8 bases. The CDR3 has 15 amino acids. From germline, CDR1 is MDHEN and CDR2 SYDVKM. The trim removed 7 bases at V and 7 bases at J, leaving 12 bases unmatched. In nucleotides, the CDR3 is TGTGCCAGCAAGTATAGCGGGGAGGGGGGGAATGAGCAGTTCTTC. Its translation is CASKYSGEGGNEQFF.